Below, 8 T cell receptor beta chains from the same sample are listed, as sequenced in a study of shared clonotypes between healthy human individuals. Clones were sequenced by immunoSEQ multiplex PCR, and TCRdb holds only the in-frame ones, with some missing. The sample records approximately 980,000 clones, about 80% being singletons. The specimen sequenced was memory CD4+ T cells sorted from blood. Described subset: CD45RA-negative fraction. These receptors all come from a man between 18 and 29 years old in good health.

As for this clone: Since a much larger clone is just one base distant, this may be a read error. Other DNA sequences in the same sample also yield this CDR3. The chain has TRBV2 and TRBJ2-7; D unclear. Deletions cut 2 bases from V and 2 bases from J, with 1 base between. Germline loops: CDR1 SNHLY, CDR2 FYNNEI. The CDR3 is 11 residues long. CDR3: CASSETYEQYF. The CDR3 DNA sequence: TGTGCCAGCAGTGAAACCTACGAGCAGTACTTC.

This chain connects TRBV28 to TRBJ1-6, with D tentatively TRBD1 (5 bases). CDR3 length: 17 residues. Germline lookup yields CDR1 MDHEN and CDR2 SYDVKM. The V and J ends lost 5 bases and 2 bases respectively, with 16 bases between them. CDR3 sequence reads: CASSDGRGVPYNSPLHF. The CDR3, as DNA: TGTGCCAGCAGTGACGGAAGAGGGGTTCCCTATAATTCACCCCTCCACTTT.

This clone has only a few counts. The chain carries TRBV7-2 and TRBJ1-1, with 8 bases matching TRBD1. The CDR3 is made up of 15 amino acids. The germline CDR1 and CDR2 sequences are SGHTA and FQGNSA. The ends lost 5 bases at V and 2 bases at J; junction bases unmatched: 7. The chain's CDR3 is CASSPWGQVNTEAFF. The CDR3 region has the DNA TGTGCCAGCAGCCCGTGGGGACAGGTAAACACTGAAGCTTTCTTT.

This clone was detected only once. CDR3 region: CASSYLGQGNEQYF. The CDR3 bases are TGTGCCAGCAGTTACCTGGGACAGGGTAACGAGCAGTACTTC. The chain carries TRBV6-5 and TRBJ2-7, with 9 bases fitting TRBD1. The CDR3 is 14 residues long. Germline lookup yields CDR1 MNHEY and CDR2 SVGAGI. Losses at the gene ends were 2 bases for V and 5 bases for J; bases not matched to a gene: 4.

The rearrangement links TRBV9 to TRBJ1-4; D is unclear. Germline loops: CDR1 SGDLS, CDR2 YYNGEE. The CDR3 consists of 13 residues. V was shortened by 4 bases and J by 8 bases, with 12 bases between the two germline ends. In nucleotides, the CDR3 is TGTGCCAGCAGCATGGGATTAGGGGAAAAACTGTTTTTT. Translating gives CASSMGLGEKLFF.

The CDR3: CASSFSGLVGELFF. DNA of the CDR3: TGTGCCAGCAGCTTTTCAGGGCTTGTCGGGGAGCTGTTTTTT. This chain connects TRBV7-9 to TRBJ2-2; perhaps TRBD1 as D (5 bases). Trimming left V 3 bases short and J 7 bases short, with 12 bases between. The germline gives CDR1 SEHNR, CDR2 FQNEAQ (reference sequence). The CDR3 length is 14 residues.

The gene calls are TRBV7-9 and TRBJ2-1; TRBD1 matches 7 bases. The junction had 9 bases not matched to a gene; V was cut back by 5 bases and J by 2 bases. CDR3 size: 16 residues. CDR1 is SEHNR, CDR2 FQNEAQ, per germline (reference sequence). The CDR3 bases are TGTGCCAGCAGCATTCAACAGGGGTCCCCCTACAATGAGCAGTTCTTC. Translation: CASSIQQGSPYNEQFF.

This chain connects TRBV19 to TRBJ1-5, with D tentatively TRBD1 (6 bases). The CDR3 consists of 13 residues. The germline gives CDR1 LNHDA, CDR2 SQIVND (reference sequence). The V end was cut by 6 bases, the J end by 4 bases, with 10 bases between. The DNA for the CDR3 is TGTGCCAGTAGCAGCCAGGGGAATCAGCCCCAGCATTTT. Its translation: CASSSQGNQPQHF.